Listed below are T cell receptor beta chains from one sample, sequenced in a study of blood T cell repertoires in COVID-19. The assay was immunoSEQ multiplex PCR, and TCRdb's table has in-frame clones only and misses some. This sample has tens of thousands of clones, with around 83% found just once. The sequenced sample was peripheral blood. These receptors all come from a man aged 50-60 years with active COVID-19. Each CDR3 is given with its conserved first and last residue. A D gene is named only where the DNA matches it firmly. Where a row states a size, it is once, few, many or the class of an expanded clone; other rows omit it.

>TRBJ2-5|TRBD2|few|TRBV7-3
TGTGCCAGCAGCTTAACCGCTAGCGGCCTTGGAGAGACCCAGTACTTC
CASSLTASGLGETQYF
>TRBJ2-6|.|.|TRBV7-3
TGTGCCAGCAGCTTCGGGGGATCTGGGGCCAACGTCCTGACTTTC
CASSFGGSGANVLTF
>TRBJ2-7|.|.|TRBV7-9
TGTGCCAGCAGCCTCAGTAGGTCCAGGGGCGACGAGCAGTACTTC
CASSLSRSRGDEQYF
>TRBJ2-7|TRBD2|.|TRBV7-2
TGTGCCAGCAGCTTAGCGTCTAGCGGCGCCTCCTACGAGCAGTACTTC
CASSLASSGASYEQYF
>TRBJ2-7|.|once|TRBV6-1
TGTGCCAGCAGTGAAGGATTTGGGGTCGAGGGCTACGAGCAGTACTTC
CASSEGFGVEGYEQYF
>TRBJ1-6|TRBD1|.|TRBV19
TGTGCCAGTAGTATCGGGACAGGGGATTCACCCCTCCACTTT
CASSIGTGDSPLHF
>TRBJ1-1|TRBD1|.|TRBV25-1
TGTGCCAGCAGTGATCAAGACAGGGGTGGGGGGACTGAAGCTTTCTTT
CASSDQDRGGGTEAFF
>TRBJ2-7|TRBD1|.|TRBV18
TGTGCCAGCTCACAGTCCTGGACAGGGGGCGGCTCCTACGAGCAGTACTTC
CASSQSWTGGGSYEQYF
>TRBJ2-1|.|.|TRBV11-3
TGTGCCAGCAGCTTAGAAGGGGCCAATGAGCAGTTCTTC
CASSLEGANEQFF
>TRBJ1-4|.|once|TRBV28
TGTGCCAGCAGTTTACGGGGGGGCCTGGGGGAAAAACTGTTTTTT
CASSLRGGLGEKLFF
>TRBJ1-1|TRBD1|.|TRBV7-2
TGTGCCAGCAGCACACCGACAGGGGGGGAAACTGAAGCTTTCTTT
CASSTPTGGETEAFF
>TRBJ1-6|.|.|TRBV6-5
TGTGCCAGCAGCCCGGACACCTATAATTCACCCCTCCACTTT
CASSPDTYNSPLHF
>TRBJ2-4|.|.|TRBV7-2
TGTGCCAGCAGGTCCAGGGTCGGCATTCAGTACTTC
CASRSRVGIQYF
>TRBJ2-5|TRBD1|.|TRBV12-3/TRBV12-4
TGTGCCAGCAACCTACAGGGGGCAGAGACCCAGTACTTC
CASNLQGAETQYF
>TRBJ1-2|TRBD1|.|TRBV6-5
TGTGCCAGCAGTTACTCGGGCAGGGGGTCCCGCTACACCTTC
CASSYSGRGSRYTF
>TRBJ2-3|.|.|TRBV4-3
TGCGCCAGCAGCCAAGGCGGAAAGGTGTGGGATACGCAGTATTTT
CASSQGGKVWDTQYF
>TRBJ1-2|TRBD1|.|TRBV3-1/TRBV3-2
TGTGCCAGCAGCCAAGAACCAGGGGGCCCGGGTGGCTACACCTTC
CASSQEPGGPGGYTF
>TRBJ2-7|.|.|TRBV7-2
TGTGCCAGCAGCTTAGAGTATAGCAGCCACGAGCAGTACTTC
CASSLEYSSHEQYF
>TRBJ1-1|.|few|TRBV6-6
TGTGCCAGCAGTTACCAAGGGGGTGGGACTGAAGCTTTCTTT
CASSYQGGGTEAFF
>TRBJ1-2|TRBD1|few|TRBV18
TGTGCCAGCTCTCCCCCCTGGCAGGGGGCGGATGGCTACACCTTC
CASSPPWQGADGYTF
>TRBJ1-2|TRBD1|.|TRBV6-1
TGTGCCAGCAGTGTTCCGGGACAGGGGGCCGTTCGTGGCTACACCTTC
CASSVPGQGAVRGYTF
>TRBJ1-6|.|.|TRBV2
TGTGCCAGCAGCGGAGGGTCCTCGGATAATTCACCCCTCCACTTT
CASSGGSSDNSPLHF